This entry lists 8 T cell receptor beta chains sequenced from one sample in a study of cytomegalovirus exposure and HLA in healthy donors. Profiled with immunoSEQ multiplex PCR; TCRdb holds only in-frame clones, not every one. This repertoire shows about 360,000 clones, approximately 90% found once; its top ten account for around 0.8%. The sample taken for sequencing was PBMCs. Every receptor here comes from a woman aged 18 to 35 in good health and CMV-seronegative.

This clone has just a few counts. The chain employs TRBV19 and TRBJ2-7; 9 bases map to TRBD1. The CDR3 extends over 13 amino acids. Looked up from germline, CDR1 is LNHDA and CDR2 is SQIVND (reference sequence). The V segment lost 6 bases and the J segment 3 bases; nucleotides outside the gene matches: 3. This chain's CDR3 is CASRETGGYEQYF. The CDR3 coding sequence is TGTGCCAGTAGGGAGACAGGGGGCTACGAGCAGTACTTC.

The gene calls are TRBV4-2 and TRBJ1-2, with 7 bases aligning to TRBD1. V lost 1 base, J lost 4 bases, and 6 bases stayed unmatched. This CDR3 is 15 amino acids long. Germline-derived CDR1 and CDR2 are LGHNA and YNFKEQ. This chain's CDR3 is CASSQGDSLFYGYTF. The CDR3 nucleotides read TGTGCCAGCAGCCAAGGGGACAGCCTATTCTATGGCTACACCTTC.

The CDR3 sequence is CASSLSASIRGQTNYGYTF. CDR3 in DNA: TGTGCCAGCAGCTTATCGGCGAGTATTAGGGGACAGACCAACTATGGCTACACCTTC. The rearrangement joins TRBV7-9 to TRBJ1-2; 7 nucleotides match TRBD1. Germline V gene lookup returns CDR1 SEHNR and CDR2 FQNEAQ (reference sequence). The CDR3 contains 19 residues. With 2 bases clipped from V and 2 bases from J, the junction kept 17 bases outside the gene matches.

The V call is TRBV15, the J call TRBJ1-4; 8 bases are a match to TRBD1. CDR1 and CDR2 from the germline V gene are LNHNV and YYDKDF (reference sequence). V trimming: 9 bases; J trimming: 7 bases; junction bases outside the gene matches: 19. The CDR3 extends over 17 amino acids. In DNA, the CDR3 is TGTGCCACAGGGGTAGGTGAGACAGGGGCTCTGGCTGAAAAACTGTTTTTT. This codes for CATGVGETGALAEKLFF.

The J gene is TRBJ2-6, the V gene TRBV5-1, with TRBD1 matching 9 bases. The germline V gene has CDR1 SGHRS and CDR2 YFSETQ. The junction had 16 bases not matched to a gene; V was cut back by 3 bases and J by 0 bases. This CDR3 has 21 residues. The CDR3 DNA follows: TGCGCCAGCAGCTCATACAGGGGGCCCCAGTCCCCTTTCTCTGGGGCCAACGTCCTGACTTTC. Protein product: CASSSYRGPQSPFSGANVLTF.

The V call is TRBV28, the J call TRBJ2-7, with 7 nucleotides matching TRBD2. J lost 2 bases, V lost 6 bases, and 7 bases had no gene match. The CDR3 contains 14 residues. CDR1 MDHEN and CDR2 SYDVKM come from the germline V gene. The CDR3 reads CASRTGGTTYEQYF. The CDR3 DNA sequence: TGTGCCAGCAGAACAGGTGGGACTACCTACGAGCAGTACTTC.

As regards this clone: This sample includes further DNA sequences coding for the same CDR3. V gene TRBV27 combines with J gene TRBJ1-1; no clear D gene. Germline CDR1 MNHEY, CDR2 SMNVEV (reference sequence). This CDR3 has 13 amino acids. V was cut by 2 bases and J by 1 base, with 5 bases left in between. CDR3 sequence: CASSLGGNTEAFF. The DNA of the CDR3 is TGTGCCAGCAGTTTAGGAGGGAACACTGAAGCTTTCTTT.

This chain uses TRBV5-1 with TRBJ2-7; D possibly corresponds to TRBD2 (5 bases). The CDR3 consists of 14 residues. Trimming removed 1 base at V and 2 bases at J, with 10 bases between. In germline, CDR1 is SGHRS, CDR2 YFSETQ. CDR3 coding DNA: TGCGCCAGCAGCTTGAGGAGCGGACCCTACGAGCAGTACTTC. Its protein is CASSLRSGPYEQYF.